The 29 T cell receptor beta chains given below trace back to one sample, sequenced in a study of blood T cell repertoires in COVID-19. This table comes from immunoSEQ multiplex PCR, and its TCRdb copy is limited to in-frame clones, with some not included. The top ten hold around 6.2% of the sample, which has roughly 120,000 clones, around 74% seen once. The specimen was peripheral blood. These receptors were taken from a man older than 75 with COVID-19, enrolled during active disease.

The chain combines TRBV6-8 with TRBJ1-2; 7 nucleotides line up with TRBD1. The junction had 18 bases not matched to a gene; V was cut back by 3 bases and J by 2 bases. This CDR3 contains 19 residues. Germline V CDR1 and CDR2: MNHGY, SAAAGT. The CDR3 protein is CASSYERRAGGLMNYGYTF. Written as DNA, the CDR3 is TGTGCCAGCAGTTATGAGCGCCGGGCAGGGGGGCTGATGAACTATGGCTACACCTTC.

The chain recombines TRBV9 with TRBJ2-3; 7 positions match TRBD2. V trimming: 3 bases; J trimming: 0 bases; junction bases outside the gene matches: 10. CDR1 is SGDLS, CDR2 YYNGEE, per germline. The CDR3 has 17 amino acids. The CDR3 region has the DNA TGTGCCAGCAGCGGGGAGTGGGGGGACTATAGCACAGATACGCAGTATTTT. As protein: CASSGEWGDYSTDTQYF.

The chain uses TRBV5-4 and TRBJ2-5; 9 bases match TRBD2. The CDR3 spans 15 residues. The V segment lost 5 bases and the J segment 4 bases; nucleotides outside the gene matches: 9. CDR1 is SGHNT and CDR2 is YYREEE in the germline V gene (reference sequence). This CDR3 is CASSLSGSGGETQYF. In DNA form, the CDR3 reads TGTGCCAGCAGTCTTAGCGGGAGCGGAGGAGAGACCCAGTACTTC.

This clone has just one count. The rearrangement links TRBV18 to TRBJ2-7; D is unresolved. CDR1 and CDR2 (germline): KGHSH, LQKENI. V lost 1 base, J lost 5 bases, and 12 bases lay in between. The CDR3 has 14 amino acids. CDR3 protein: CASSPRVVADEQYF. Here the CDR3 DNA reads TGTGCCAGCTCACCACGCGTAGTCGCCGACGAGCAGTACTTC.

The gene calls are TRBV9 and TRBJ1-2; 7 bases line up with TRBD1. V lost 3 bases to trimming and J lost 4 bases; unmatched junction nucleotides: 3. Germline V lookup: CDR1 SGDLS, CDR2 YYNGEE. The CDR3 runs 13 residues. CDR3 in amino acids: CASSARDSYGYTF. The CDR3, as DNA: TGTGCCAGCAGCGCCCGGGACAGCTATGGCTACACCTTC.

The chain is built from TRBV5-4 and TRBJ1-1, with TRBD1 as a possible D gene (5 bases). Germline CDR1 and CDR2: SGHNT and YYREEE (reference sequence). V gave up 0 bases and J gave up 2 bases, with 14 bases separating them. The CDR3 consists of 16 residues. CDR3 sequence: CASSLVGGSPNTEAFF. In nucleotides, the CDR3 is TGTGCCAGCAGCTTGGTCGGGGGTTCCCCTAACACTGAAGCTTTCTTT.

The genes are TRBV3-1 (or the pseudogene TRBV3-2) and TRBJ2-1, with a weak D call TRBD1 (5 bases). Trimming pared 7 bases from V and 11 bases from J, leaving 12 bases between. This CDR3 region has 11 residues. Per the germline V gene, CDR1 is LGHDT and CDR2 is YNNKEL (reference sequence). CDR3 nucleotide sequence: TGTGCCAGCACGTATAAGGGGAAGCAGTTCTTC. Its protein is CASTYKGKQFF.

The DNA of the CDR3 is TGTGCCAGCAGCACGGGACAGGGTACCTACTATGGCTACACCTTC. Encoded protein: CASSTGQGTYYGYTF. V usage is TRBV3-1 (or the pseudogene TRBV3-2) and J usage is TRBJ1-2; the match to TRBD1 covers 9 bases. From germline, CDR1 is LGHDT and CDR2 YNNKEL (reference sequence). The CDR3 has 15 residues. V lost 5 bases and J lost 3; bases outside the gene matches: 7.

This clone was seen only once. The chain has TRBV30 and TRBJ1-3; 7 nucleotides line up with TRBD1. From germline, CDR1 is GTSNPN and CDR2 SVGIG (reference sequence). This CDR3 is 16 amino acids long. V trimming: 2 bases; J trimming: 2 bases; junction bases outside the gene matches: 9. CDR3 in DNA: TGTGCCTGGAGTCCTGCCGGCAGGGGGACTGGAAACACCATATATTTT. Translated, it gives CAWSPAGRGTGNTIYF.

The rearrangement links TRBV9 to TRBJ1-3; no clear D. Germline V CDR1 and CDR2: SGDLS, YYNGEE. The CDR3 is 13 amino acids. Trimming stripped 1 base from V and 1 base from J, with 3 bases between. The CDR3, as DNA: TGTGCCAGCAGCGTACAATCTGGAAACACCATATATTTT. It codes for CASSVQSGNTIYF.

The count of this clone is one. This chain links TRBV6-5 with TRBJ2-1; D may be TRBD2 (5 bases). Between the trimmed V and J ends, which lost 5 bases and 2 bases, there was a span of 13 bases. This CDR3 is built from 15 residues. Germline V gene sequence: CDR1 MNHEY, CDR2 SVGAGI. In DNA, the CDR3 is TGTGCCAGCAGTAGGGTAGCGCAACCCTACAATGAGCAGTTCTTC. Amino acids: CASSRVAQPYNEQFF.

The J gene is TRBJ2-3, the V gene TRBV4-2; possibly TRBD2 for D (6 bases). The V gene's germline CDR1 is LGHNA and CDR2 YNFKEQ. This CDR3 contains 14 residues. The V end lost 8 bases, the J end lost 5 bases, and 17 bases lay between the germline ends. For the CDR3, the DNA is TGTGCCAGCGGCAGGGAGGACTTCTTAGATACGCAGTATTTT. The encoded protein is CASGREDFLDTQYF.

The J gene is TRBJ2-2, the V gene TRBV2; 10 bases map to TRBD1. Per the germline V gene, CDR1 is SNHLY and CDR2 is FYNNEI. There are 15 residues in the CDR3. With V trimmed by 6 bases and J by 7 bases, 8 bases remained unmatched. Here the CDR3 reads CASRGTGEFYGELFF. DNA for the CDR3: TGTGCCAGCAGGGGGACAGGGGAGTTTTACGGGGAGCTGTTTTTT.

The chain employs TRBV19 and TRBJ2-7, with 11 bases that match TRBD2. The CDR3 length is 15 residues. J gave up 0 bases and V 5 bases, and 3 bases lay outside the gene matches. From germline, CDR1 is LNHDA and CDR2 SQIVND (reference sequence). Here the CDR3 DNA reads TGTGCCAGTAGTTCTAGCGGGAGGAGCTCCTACGAGCAGTACTTC. This sequence encodes CASSSSGRSSYEQYF.

The chain couples TRBV5-1 to TRBJ1-4, with 11 nucleotides matching TRBD1. Looked up from germline, CDR1 is SGHRS and CDR2 is YFSETQ. V gave up 0 bases and J gave up 7 bases; unmatched junction bases: 2. This CDR3 has 15 residues. CDR3 protein: CASSLVGQGGEKLFF. The CDR3 DNA is TGCGCCAGCAGCTTGGTGGGACAGGGGGGTGAAAAACTGTTTTTT.

The chain couples TRBV7-2 to TRBJ2-1; D gene ambiguous. Germline loops: CDR1 SGHTA, CDR2 FQGNSA. Between the trimmed V and J ends, which lost 3 bases and 9 bases, there was a span of 6 bases. This CDR3 is 11 amino acids long. CDR3 amino acids: CASSFWSEQFF. The CDR3 DNA is TGTGCCAGCAGCTTTTGGAGTGAGCAGTTCTTC.

CDR3 sequence reads: CASSYGDRNYEQYF. In nucleotides, the CDR3 is TGTGCCAGCAGTTACGGGGACAGAAACTACGAGCAGTACTTC. The chain joins TRBV6-5 to TRBJ2-7, with 7 bases identical to TRBD1. V lost 2 bases, J lost 3 bases, and 4 bases stayed unmatched. There are 14 residues in the CDR3. The germline V gene has CDR1 MNHEY and CDR2 SVGAGI.

This sequence joins TRBV5-1 and TRBJ2-6; D perhaps matches TRBD1 (6 bases). Germline V gene data show CDR1 as SGHRS and CDR2 as YFSETQ. This CDR3 is 15 amino acids long. V was pared by 7 bases and J by 0 bases, with 11 bases between. The CDR3 region is CASSKGGSGANVLTF. For the CDR3, the DNA is TGCGCCAGCTCCAAAGGGGGCTCTGGGGCCAACGTCCTGACTTTC. Based on the CDR3 plus reference TRBV5-1 and TRBJ2-6, the full variable domain is KAGVTQTPRYLIKTRGQQVTLSCSPISGHRSVSWYQQTPGQGLQFLFEYFSETQRNKGNFPGRFSGRQFSNSRSEMNVSTLELGDSALYLCASSKGGSGANVLTFGAGSRLTVL.

The V gene is TRBV28, the J gene TRBJ2-1; 11 bases match TRBD2. The CDR3 length is 15 residues. Trimming removed 5 bases from V and 7 bases from J; junction bases left unmatched: 7. Per the germline V gene, CDR1 is MDHEN and CDR2 is SYDVKM. This CDR3 reads CASSLTGTSGNEQFF. The CDR3 DNA is TGTGCCAGCAGTCTTACCGGGACTAGCGGAAATGAGCAGTTCTTC.

This chain uses TRBV28 with TRBJ2-2; 8 bases fit TRBD1. This CDR3 contains 16 residues. J was trimmed by 1 base and V by 7 bases; bases with no gene match: 8. Per germline, CDR1 MDHEN and CDR2 SYDVKM. CDR3 sequence reads: CASTPTGTGNTGELFF. The CDR3 coding sequence is TGTGCCAGCACCCCTACCGGGACAGGGAACACCGGGGAGCTGTTTTTT.

The J gene is TRBJ1-4, the V gene TRBV19; D possibly corresponds to TRBD1 (6 bases). The germline gives CDR1 LNHDA, CDR2 SQIVND (reference sequence). V gave up 3 bases and J gave up 1 base, with 9 bases separating them. The CDR3 covers 15 residues. CDR3 amino acids: CASSMQGGTNEKLFF. CDR3 nucleotides: TGTGCCAGTAGTATGCAAGGGGGAACTAATGAAAAACTGTTTTTT.

CDR3 coding DNA: TGTGCCAGCTCACCAACAGGCCGTGGAGCTTTCTTT. It translates to CASSPTGRGAFF. V and J are TRBV18 and TRBJ1-1; D possibly corresponds to TRBD1 (5 bases). This CDR3 is built from 12 residues. With 2 bases removed from V and 10 bases from J, the gap between germline ends came to 11 bases. Germline CDR1 KGHSH, CDR2 LQKENI. Using reference TRBV18 and TRBJ1-1 for the parts outside the CDR3, the full variable domain is NAGVMQNPRHLVRRRGQEARLRCSPMKGHSHVYWYRQLPEEGLKFMVYLQKENIIDESGMPKERFSAEFPKEGPSILRIQQVVRGDSAAYFCASSPTGRGAFFGQGTRLTVV.

The chain uses TRBV3-1 (or the pseudogene TRBV3-2) and TRBJ2-2, with TRBD2 matching 8 bases. The CDR3 is made up of 16 amino acids. The V and J ends lost 4 bases and 5 bases, in that order; junction bases with no gene match: 9. Germline CDR1 reads LGHDT; CDR2 reads YNNKEL (reference sequence). The CDR3 sequence: CASSPNGGARTGELFF. The CDR3 DNA sequence: TGTGCCAGCAGCCCCAACGGGGGGGCGCGGACCGGGGAGCTGTTTTTT.

This chain links TRBV28 with TRBJ2-7; D remains ambiguous. CDR3 length: 12 amino acids. From germline, CDR1 is MDHEN and CDR2 SYDVKM. V dropped 6 bases and J dropped 3 bases, with 9 bases sitting between them. The CDR3 bases are TGTGCCAGCAGCCAGATGCACTACGAGCAGTACTTC. This gives the protein CASSQMHYEQYF.

This chain links TRBV10-3 with TRBJ1-4; 7 bases fit TRBD1. V lost 3 bases, J lost 8 bases, and 6 bases stayed unmatched. CDR1 is ENHRY and CDR2 is SYGVKD in the germline V gene. This CDR3 is 14 amino acids long. The CDR3 here is CAISETGVGEKLFF. Written as DNA, the CDR3 is TGTGCCATCAGTGAAACAGGGGTTGGCGAAAAACTGTTTTTT.

This chain uses TRBV4-1 with TRBJ1-2, with D possibly matching TRBD1 (5 bases). The CDR3 has 15 amino acids. Germline-derived CDR1 and CDR2 are MGHRA and YSYEKL. V lost 1 base and J 3 bases, leaving 12 bases between the germline ends. CDR3 nucleotides: TGCGCCAGCAGCCAAGCCGGGGGGAATCACTATGGCTACACCTTC. It specifies CASSQAGGNHYGYTF.

In this sample, this clone turned up a few times. The chain joins TRBV3-1 (or the pseudogene TRBV3-2) to TRBJ2-7, with no clear D. Trimming pared 1 base from V and 3 bases from J, leaving 4 bases between. Germline V gene data show CDR1 as LGHDT and CDR2 as YNNKEL (reference sequence). CDR3 length: 12 amino acids. CDR3 loop: CASSQAGYEQYF. CDR3 sequence (DNA): TGTGCCAGCAGCCAAGCGGGCTACGAGCAGTACTTC.

The chain combines TRBV2 with TRBJ1-1, with TRBD1 identical over 10 bases. The V and J ends lost 6 bases and 6 bases, in that order; junction bases with no gene match: 4. Germline loops: CDR1 SNHLY, CDR2 FYNNEI. The length of the CDR3 is 13 residues. CDR3 loop: CASRDRGLAEAFF. Written as DNA, the CDR3 is TGTGCCAGCAGGGACAGGGGGTTAGCTGAAGCTTTCTTT.

This clone was seen a handful of times. The rearrangement links TRBV5-4 to TRBJ2-5; no definite D call. The V and J ends lost 1 base and 1 base respectively, with 11 bases between them. The germline V gene has CDR1 SGHNT and CDR2 YYREEE (reference sequence). The CDR3 spans 15 residues. The CDR3 DNA is TGTGCCAGCAGCTTGTCTCTGGCTCGCCAAGAGACCCAGTACTTC. It is translated as CASSLSLARQETQYF.